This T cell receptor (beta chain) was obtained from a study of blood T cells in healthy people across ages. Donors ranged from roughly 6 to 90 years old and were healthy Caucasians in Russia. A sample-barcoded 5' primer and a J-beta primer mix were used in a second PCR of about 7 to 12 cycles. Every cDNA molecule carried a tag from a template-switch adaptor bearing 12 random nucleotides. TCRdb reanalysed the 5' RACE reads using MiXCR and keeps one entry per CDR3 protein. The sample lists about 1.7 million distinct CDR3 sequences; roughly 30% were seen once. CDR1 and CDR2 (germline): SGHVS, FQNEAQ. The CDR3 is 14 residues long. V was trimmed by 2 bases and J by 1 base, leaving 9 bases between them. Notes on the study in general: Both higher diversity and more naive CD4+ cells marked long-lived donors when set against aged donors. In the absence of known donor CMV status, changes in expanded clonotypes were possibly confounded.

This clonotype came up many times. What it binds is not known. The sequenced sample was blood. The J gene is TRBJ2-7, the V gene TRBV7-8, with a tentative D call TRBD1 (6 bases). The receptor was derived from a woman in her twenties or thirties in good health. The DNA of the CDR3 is TGTGCCAGCAGCTTAAGAGGACAGTCCTACGAGCAGTACTTC. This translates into CASSLRGQSYEQYF.